This T cell receptor beta chain was sequenced during a study of CD8 T cells in Susac syndrome. Reverse transcription of roughly 0.45 to 1 ug RNA used random hexamers. TCRdb itself ran the immunoSEQ multiplex PCR reads through MiXCR, one entry per CDR3 protein. Of roughly 150,000 distinct CDR3 sequences listed, around 95% are singletons. Germline trimming cut 0 bases from V and 5 bases from J; bases unmatched to any gene: 10. Germline V lookup: CDR1 DFQATT, CDR2 SNEGSKA (reference sequence). The CDR3 is made up of 15 amino acids. The TCR sequence derives from a human donor with Susac syndrome. The rearrangement uses TRBV20-1 and TRBJ2-7; 7 bases are a match to TRBD1. Material for sequencing was CD4+ T cells from PBMCs. The CDR3 sequence is CSARENRGMKNEQYF. CDR3 DNA sequence: TGCAGTGCTAGAGAGAACAGGGGTATGAAGAACGAGCAGTACTTC.